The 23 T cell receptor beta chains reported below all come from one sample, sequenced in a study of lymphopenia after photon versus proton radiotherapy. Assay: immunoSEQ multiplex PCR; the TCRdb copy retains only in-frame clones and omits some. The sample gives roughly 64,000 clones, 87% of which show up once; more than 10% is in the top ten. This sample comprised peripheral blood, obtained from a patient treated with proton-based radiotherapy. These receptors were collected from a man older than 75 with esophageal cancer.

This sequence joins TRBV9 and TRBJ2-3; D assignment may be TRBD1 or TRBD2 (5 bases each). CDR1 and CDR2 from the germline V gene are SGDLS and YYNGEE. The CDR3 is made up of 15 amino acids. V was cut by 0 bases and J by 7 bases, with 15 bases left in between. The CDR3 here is CASSVEGASPYTQYF. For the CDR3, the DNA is TGTGCCAGCAGCGTAGAAGGGGCTAGCCCATATACGCAGTATTTT. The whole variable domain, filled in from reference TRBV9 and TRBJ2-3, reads DSGVTQTPKHLITATGQRVTLRCSPRSGDLSVYWYQQSLDQGLQFLIQYYNGEERAKGNILERFSAQQFPDLHSELNLSSLELGDSALYFCASSVEGASPYTQYFGPGTRLTVL.

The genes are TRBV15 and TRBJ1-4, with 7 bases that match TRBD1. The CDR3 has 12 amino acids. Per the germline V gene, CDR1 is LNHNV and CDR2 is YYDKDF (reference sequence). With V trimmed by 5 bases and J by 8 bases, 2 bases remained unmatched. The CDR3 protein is CATSGQDEKLFF. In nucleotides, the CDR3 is TGTGCCACCAGCGGACAGGACGAAAAACTGTTTTTT.

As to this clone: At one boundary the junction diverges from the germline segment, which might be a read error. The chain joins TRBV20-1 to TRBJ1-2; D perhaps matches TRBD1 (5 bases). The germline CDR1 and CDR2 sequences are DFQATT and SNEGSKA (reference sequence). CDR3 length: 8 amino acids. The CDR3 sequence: CSAREGAF. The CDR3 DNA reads TGCAGTGCTAGAGAAGGGGCTTTC.

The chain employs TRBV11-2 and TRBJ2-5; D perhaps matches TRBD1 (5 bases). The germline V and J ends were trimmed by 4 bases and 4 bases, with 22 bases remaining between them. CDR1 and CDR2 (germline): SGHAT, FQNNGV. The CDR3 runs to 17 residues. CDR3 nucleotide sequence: TGTGCCAGCAGCTACGCCGATCGACAGCGATGGGCAGAGACCCAGTACTTC. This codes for CASSYADRQRWAETQYF.

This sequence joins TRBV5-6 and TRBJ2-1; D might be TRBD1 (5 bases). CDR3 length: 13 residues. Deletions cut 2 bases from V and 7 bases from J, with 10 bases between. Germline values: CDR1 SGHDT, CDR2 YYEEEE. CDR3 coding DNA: TGTGCCAGCAGCTTTCGGCCAGGGAATGAGCAGTTCTTC. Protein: CASSFRPGNEQFF.

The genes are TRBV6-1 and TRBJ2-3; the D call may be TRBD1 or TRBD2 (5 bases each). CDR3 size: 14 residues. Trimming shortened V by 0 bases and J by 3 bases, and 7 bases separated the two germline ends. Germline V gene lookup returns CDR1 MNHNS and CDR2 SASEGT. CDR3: CASSEAGRTDTQYF. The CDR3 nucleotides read TGTGCCAGCAGTGAAGCGGGACGGACAGATACGCAGTATTTT.

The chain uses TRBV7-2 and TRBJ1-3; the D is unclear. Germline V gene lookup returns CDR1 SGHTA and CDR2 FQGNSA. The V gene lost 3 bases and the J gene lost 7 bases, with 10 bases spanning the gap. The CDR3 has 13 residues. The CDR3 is CASSFGRRNTIYF. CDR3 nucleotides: TGTGCCAGCAGCTTTGGGAGGAGGAACACCATATATTTT.

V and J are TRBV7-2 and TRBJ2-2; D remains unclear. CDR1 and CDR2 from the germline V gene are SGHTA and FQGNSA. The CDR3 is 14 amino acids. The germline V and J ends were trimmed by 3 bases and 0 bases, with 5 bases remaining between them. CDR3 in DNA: TGTGCCAGCAGCTTTTACACGAACACCGGGGAGCTGTTTTTT. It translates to CASSFYTNTGELFF.

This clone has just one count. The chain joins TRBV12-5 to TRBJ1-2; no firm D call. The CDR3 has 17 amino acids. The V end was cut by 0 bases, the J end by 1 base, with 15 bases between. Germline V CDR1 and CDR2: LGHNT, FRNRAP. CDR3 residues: CASGLVHFGVSNYGYTF. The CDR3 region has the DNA TGTGCTAGTGGTTTGGTACACTTCGGGGTCAGTAACTATGGCTACACCTTC.

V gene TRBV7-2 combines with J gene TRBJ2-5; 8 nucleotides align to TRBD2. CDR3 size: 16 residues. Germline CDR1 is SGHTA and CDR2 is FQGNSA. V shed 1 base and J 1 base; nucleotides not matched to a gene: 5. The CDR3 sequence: CASSLGGGTLQETQYF. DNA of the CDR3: TGTGCCAGCAGCTTAGGCGGGGGGACTCTCCAAGAGACCCAGTACTTC.

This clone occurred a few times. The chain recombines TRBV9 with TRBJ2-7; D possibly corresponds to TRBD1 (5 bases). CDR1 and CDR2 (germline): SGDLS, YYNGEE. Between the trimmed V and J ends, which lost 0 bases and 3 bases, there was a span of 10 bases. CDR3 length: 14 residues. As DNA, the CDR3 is TGTGCCAGCAGCGTAGATGCAGGGCTCTACGAGCAGTACTTC. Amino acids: CASSVDAGLYEQYF.

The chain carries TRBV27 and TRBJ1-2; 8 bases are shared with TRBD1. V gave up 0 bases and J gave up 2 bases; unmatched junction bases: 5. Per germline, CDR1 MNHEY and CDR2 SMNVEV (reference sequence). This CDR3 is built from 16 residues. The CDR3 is CASSLSTGDPNYGYTF. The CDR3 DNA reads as TGTGCCAGCAGTTTATCGACAGGGGACCCCAACTATGGCTACACCTTC.

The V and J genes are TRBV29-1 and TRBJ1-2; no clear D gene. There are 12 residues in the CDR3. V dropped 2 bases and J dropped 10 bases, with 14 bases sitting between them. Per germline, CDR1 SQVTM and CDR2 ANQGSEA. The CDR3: CSVEKSGFTYTF. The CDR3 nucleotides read TGCAGCGTTGAAAAAAGCGGGTTTACCTACACCTTC.

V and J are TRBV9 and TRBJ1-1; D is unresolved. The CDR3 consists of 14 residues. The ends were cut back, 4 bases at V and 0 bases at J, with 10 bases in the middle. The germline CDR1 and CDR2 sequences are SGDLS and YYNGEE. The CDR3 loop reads CASSRTQLNTEAFF. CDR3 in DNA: TGTGCCAGCAGCCGGACCCAACTGAACACTGAAGCTTTCTTT.

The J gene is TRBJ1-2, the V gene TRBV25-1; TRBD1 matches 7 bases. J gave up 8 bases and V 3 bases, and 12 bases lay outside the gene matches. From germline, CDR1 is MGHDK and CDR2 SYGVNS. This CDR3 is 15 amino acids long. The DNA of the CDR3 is TGTGCCAGCAGTGATACCCGTGGACAGGCGCGGGGCTACACCTTC. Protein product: CASSDTRGQARGYTF.

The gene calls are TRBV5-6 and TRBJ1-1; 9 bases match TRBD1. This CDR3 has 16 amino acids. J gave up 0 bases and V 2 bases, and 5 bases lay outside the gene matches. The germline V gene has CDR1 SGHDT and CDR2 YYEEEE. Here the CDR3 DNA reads TGTGCCAGCAGCTTCCGGGACAGGGCCGTGAACACTGAAGCTTTCTTT. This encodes CASSFRDRAVNTEAFF. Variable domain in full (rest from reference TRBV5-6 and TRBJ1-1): DAGVTQSPTHLIKTRGQQVTLRCSPKSGHDTVSWYQQALGQGPQFIFQYYEEEERQRGNFPDRFSGHQFPNYSSELNVNALLLGDSALYLCASSFRDRAVNTEAFFGQGTRLTVV.

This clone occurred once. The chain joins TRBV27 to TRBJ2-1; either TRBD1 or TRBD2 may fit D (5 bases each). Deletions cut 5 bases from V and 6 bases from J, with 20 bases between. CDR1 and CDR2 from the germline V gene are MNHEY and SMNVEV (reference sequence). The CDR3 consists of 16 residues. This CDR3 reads CASSTFVRGAINEQFF. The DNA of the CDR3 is TGTGCCAGCAGTACCTTCGTGAGGGGCGCCATCAATGAGCAGTTCTTC.

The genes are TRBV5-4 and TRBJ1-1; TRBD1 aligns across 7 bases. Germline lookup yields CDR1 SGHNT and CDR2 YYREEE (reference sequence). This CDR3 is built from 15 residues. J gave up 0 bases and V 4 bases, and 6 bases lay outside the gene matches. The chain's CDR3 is CASSARTGMNTEAFF. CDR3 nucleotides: TGTGCCAGCAGCGCCCGGACAGGCATGAACACTGAAGCTTTCTTT.

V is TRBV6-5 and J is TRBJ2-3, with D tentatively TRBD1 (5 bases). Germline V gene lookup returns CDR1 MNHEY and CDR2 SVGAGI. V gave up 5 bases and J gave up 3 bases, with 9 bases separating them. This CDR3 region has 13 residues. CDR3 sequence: CASSLDSTDTQYF. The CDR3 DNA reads TGTGCCAGCAGTCTCGACAGTACAGATACGCAGTATTTT.

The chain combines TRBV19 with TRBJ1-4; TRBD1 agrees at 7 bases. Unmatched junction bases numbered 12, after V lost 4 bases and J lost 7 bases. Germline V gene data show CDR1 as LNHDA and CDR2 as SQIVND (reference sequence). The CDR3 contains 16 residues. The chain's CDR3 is CASSTSSGQDREKLFF. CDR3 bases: TGTGCCAGTAGTACATCCTCCGGACAGGATCGTGAAAAACTGTTTTTT.

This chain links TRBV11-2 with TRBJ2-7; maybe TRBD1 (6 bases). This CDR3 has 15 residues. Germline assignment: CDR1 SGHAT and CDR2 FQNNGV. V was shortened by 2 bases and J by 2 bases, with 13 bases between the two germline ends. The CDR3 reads CASSLTAGDTYEQYF. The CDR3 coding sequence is TGTGCCAGCAGCTTAACGGCAGGGGACACCTACGAGCAGTACTTC. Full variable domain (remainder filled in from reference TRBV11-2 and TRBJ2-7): EAGVAQSPRYKIIEKRQSVAFWCNPISGHATLYWYQQILGQGPKLLIQFQNNGVVDDSQLPKDRFSAERLKGVDSTLKIQPAKLEDSAVYLCASSLTAGDTYEQYFGPGTRLTVT.

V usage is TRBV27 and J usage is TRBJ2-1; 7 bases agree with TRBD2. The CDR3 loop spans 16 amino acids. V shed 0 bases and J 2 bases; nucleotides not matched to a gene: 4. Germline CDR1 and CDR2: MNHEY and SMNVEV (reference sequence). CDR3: CASSLSMAGAYNEQFF. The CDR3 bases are TGTGCCAGCAGTTTATCGATGGCGGGGGCCTACAATGAGCAGTTCTTC.

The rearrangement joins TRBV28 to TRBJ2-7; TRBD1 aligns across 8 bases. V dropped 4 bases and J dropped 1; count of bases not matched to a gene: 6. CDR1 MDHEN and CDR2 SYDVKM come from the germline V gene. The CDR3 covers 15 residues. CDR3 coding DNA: TGTGCCAGCAGTTACCTAGGACAGGGATCCTACGAGCAGTACTTC. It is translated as CASSYLGQGSYEQYF. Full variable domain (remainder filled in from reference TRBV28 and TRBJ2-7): DVKVTQSSRYLVKRTGEKVFLECVQDMDHENMFWYRQDPGLGLRLIYFSYDVKMKEKGDIPEGYSVSREKKERFSLILESASTNQTSMYLCASSYLGQGSYEQYFGPGTRLTVT.